Included here is one T cell receptor beta chain sequence, with context. The sample comes from a study of response to subunit inactivated influenza vaccine. The V and J ends lost 4 bases and 5 bases respectively, with 11 bases between them. CDR1 and CDR2 from the germline V gene are SQVTM and ANQGSEA. This CDR3 is 12 amino acids long. In TCRdb, the RT-PCR reads were re-called with MiXCR into one record per CDR3 protein. The table has about 570,000 distinct CDR3 sequences, 11% seen once. This sample also appeared in a second study, on T cells expressing NK-cell markers. In that study: 5'RACE template switching with UMIs produced the TCR beta cDNA. Of eight sequenced donors, seven were HCMV-seropositive and one HCMV-seronegative. Several experiments confined sorting to alpha-beta TCR T cells with an anti-gamma-delta TCR antibody. In a group of about six donors, dominant NKG2C+ clonotypes represented about 1.0-8% of CD8+ T cells. For a handful of donors, these clonotypes were likewise the leading ones in the CD3+CD56-NKG2C+ fraction.

The chain is built from TRBV29-1 and TRBJ2-5; no clear D gene. The TCR was taken from a man between 50 and 59 years old who received an inactivated influenza vaccine. The source was PBMCs from blood, collected on the day of vaccination. The CDR3 loop reads CSVGGNRETQYF. In DNA form, the CDR3 reads TGCAGCGTTGGGGGTAATCGGGAGACCCAGTACTTC.